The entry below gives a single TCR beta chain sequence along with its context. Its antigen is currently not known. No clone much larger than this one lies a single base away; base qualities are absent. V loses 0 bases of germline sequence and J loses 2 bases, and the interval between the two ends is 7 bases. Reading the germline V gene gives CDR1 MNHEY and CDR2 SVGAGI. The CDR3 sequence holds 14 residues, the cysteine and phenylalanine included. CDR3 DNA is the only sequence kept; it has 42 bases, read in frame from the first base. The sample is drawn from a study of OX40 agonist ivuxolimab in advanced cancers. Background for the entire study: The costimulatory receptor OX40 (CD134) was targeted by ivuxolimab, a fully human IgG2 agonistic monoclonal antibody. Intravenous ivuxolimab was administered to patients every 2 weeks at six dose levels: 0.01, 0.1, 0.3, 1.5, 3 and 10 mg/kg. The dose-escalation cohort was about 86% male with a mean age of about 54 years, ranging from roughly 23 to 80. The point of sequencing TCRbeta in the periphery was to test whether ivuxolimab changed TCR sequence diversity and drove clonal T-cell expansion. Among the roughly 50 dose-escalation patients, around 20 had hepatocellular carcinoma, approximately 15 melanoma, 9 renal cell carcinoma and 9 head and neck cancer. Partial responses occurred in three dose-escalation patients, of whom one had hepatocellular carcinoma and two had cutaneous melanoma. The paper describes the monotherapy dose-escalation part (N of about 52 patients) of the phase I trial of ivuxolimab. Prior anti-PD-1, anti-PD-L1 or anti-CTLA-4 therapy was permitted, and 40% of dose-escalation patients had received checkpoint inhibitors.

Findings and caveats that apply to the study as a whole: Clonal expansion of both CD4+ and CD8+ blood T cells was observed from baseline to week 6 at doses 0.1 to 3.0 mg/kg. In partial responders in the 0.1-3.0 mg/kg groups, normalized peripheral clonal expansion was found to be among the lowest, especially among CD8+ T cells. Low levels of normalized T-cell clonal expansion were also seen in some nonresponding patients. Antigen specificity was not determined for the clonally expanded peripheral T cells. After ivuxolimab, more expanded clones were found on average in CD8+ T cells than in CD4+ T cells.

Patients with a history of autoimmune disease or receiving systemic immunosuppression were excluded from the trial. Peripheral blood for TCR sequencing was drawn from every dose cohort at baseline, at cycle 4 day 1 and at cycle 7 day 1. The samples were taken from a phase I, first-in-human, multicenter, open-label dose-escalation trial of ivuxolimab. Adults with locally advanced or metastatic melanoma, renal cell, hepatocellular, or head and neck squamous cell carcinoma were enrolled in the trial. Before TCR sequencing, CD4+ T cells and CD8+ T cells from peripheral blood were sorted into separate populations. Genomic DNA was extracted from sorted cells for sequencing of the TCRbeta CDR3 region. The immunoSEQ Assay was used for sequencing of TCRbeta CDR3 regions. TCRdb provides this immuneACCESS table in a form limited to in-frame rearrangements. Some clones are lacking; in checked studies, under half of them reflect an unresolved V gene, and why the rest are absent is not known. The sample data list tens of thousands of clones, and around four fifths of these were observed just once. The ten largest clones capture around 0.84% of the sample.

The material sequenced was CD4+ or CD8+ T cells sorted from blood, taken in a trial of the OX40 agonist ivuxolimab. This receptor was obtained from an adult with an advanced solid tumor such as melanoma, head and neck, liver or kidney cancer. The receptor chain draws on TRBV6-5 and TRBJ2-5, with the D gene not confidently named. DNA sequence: TGTGCCAGCAGTTACTCCGGCGGACAAGAGACCCAGTACTTC. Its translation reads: CASSYSGGQETQYF.